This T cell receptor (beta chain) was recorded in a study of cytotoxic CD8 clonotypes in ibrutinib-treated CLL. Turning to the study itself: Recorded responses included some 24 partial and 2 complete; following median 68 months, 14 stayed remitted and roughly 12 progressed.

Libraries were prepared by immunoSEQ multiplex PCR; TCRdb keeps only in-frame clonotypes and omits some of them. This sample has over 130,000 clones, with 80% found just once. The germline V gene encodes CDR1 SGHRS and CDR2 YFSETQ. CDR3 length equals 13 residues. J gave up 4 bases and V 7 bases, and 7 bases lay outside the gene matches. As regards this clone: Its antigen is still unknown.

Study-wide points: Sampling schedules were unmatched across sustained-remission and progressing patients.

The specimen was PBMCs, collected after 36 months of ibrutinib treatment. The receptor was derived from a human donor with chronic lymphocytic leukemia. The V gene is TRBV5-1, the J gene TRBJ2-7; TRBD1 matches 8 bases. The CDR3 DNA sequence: TGCGCCAGCTCGCGACAGGGGCTATACGAGCAGTACTTC. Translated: CASSRQGLYEQYF.